The clone carrying this TCR beta chain has just a few counts. Its antigen is as yet unknown. This specimen belongs to a study of Graves' ophthalmopathy and Graves' hyperthyroidism. TCR beta CDR3 amplification used RNA transcripts. The authors performed first-round RT-PCR with HTBI primers and then a second-round multiplex PCR. Each CDR3 protein is one row after TCRdb ran MiXCR on the multiplex PCR reads. The sample has approximately 460,000 distinct CDR3 sequences, around an eighth seen once; the top ten hold approximately 9.8%. General study points: A 13-signature model separated ophthalmopathy from stable hyperthyroidism, about 90% sensitivity, approximately 84% specificity.

The CDR3 sequence is 15 residues long. Per germline, CDR1 MNHNS and CDR2 SASEGT. Trimming at V came to 5 bases and at J to 6 bases, leaving 4 bases not matched to a gene. This clonotype was obtained from a woman aged 25 to 39 with Graves' ophthalmopathy. This chain uses TRBV6-1 with TRBJ2-2; TRBD1 matches 12 bases. Sample: blood. CDR3 DNA: TGTGCCAGCAGTCCCGGGACAGGGGGCGCCGGGGAGCTGTTTTTT. This encodes CASSPGTGGAGELFF.